The present T cell receptor (beta chain) was sequenced within a study of cytomegalovirus exposure and HLA in healthy donors (dated by TCRdb to about 2017). Background for the entire study: A later analysis indicated that the 120 validation repertoires were generated on the platform also employed for the 600 to 750 repertoires of the first cohort. The study was designed to test whether signatures of past pathogen exposure could be identified by cataloging public T cell receptors. To predict cytomegalovirus infection status, the study combined high-throughput TCR immunosequencing, statistical association of individual TCRs with disease status, and machine learning. Besides the first cohort of approximately 710 subjects, a separate validation cohort made up of 90 to 150 different subjects was used.

The CDR3 measures 14 amino acids from cysteine to phenylalanine. The sequence is cut down to CDR3 DNA, 42 bases in frame from base 1. CDR1 is given as SGHRS and CDR2 as YFSETQ, both from the germline V gene. Compared with germline, V lacks 3 bases and J lacks 10 bases; bases without a gene match: 6. The full study reports these points: In a later analysis, TCRs clustered in the first cohort were found to also tend to co-occur in the roughly 110 validation repertoires, with 90% to 95% of cluster scores above 0. In the study, approximately 150 TCR beta chains were listed as associated with cytomegalovirus. According to the authors, the approach could potentially be generalized to other disease states and immunological phenotypes. A later analysis lacked HLA typing for the validation cohort, so it scored co-occurrence in that cohort across all 120 repertoires. Most TCR sequences were observed very rarely across donors, whereas some public TCRs were present in many individuals. In vitro tests confirmed that three of the cytomegalovirus-associated TCR beta chains recognize cytomegalovirus antigens. In both the original and validation cohorts, the classifier was reported to diagnose cytomegalovirus status with high specificity and sensitivity.

Libraries were constructed by the immunoSEQ multiplex PCR assay. The published analysis was carried out like this. A statistical classification framework was built to diagnose cytomegalovirus status from the catalog of TCR beta chain sequences. The table comes from immuneACCESS by way of TCRdb, which keeps in-frame sequences with V and J called. Part of the clones is missing from these tables; in studies checked, under half for an unresolved V gene and the rest for unknown reasons. That table supplies the V and J calls and clone size; D and trimming were determined from the DNA. This sample is represented by 110,000 to 150,000 clones; approximately 89% of them were singletons. Jointly, the top ten make up 9% to 9.5% of the sample. With regard to this clone: Its target antigen remains unknown. Base qualities were left out, and no much larger clone turns up one base away.

Separate from the approximately 700-subject first cohort, the validation cohort of 120 subjects was the group to which the donors belonged. The chain links TRBV5-1 with TRBJ1-6; 8 of the junction bases match TRBD1. Sequencing was done on a sample of PBMCs. The TCR sequence derives from a woman between 18 and 29 years old in good health and CMV-seropositive. The CDR3: CASSWGQVGSPLHF. Read as DNA, the sequence is TGCGCCAGCAGCTGGGGACAGGTAGGATCACCCCTCCACTTT.